This T cell receptor (beta chain) was retrieved from a study of long-term antiretroviral therapy in people with HIV. The CDR3 extends over 16 amino acids. With 1 base removed from V and 7 bases from J, the gap between germline ends came to 19 bases. Germline-derived CDR1 and CDR2 are SNHLY and FYNNEI. Each donor had at least one pre-ART and at least two post-ART PBMC samples. Points on this clone: The antigen remains undetermined.

The study's findings and limits: HIV repertoires spanned tighter CDR3 length ranges than controls did.

It was version v3.0 of the immunoSEQ assay that was run at survey level. Only in-frame clones appear in the TCRdb table, and some are missing; sequencing was by immunoSEQ multiplex PCR. The table shows about 28,000 clones, with around 80% occurring only once. This receptor was identified in a man aged 25 to 45 with HIV. Sample: unsorted PBMCs, taken 2.7 to 2.8 years after starting antiretroviral therapy. This chain connects TRBV2 to TRBJ1-2, with D possibly matching TRBD1 (5 bases). The CDR3 nucleotides are TGTGCCAGCAGTGAAGTGAGGCACCCGGGGGACCGTGGCTACACCTTC. It yields the protein CASSEVRHPGDRGYTF.